A single sample is the source of the 3 T cell receptor beta chains below, sequenced in a study of OX40 agonist ivuxolimab in advanced cancers. TCRdb's copy holds only in-frame clones and misses some; the assay was immunoSEQ multiplex PCR. The sample records tens of thousands of clones, less than 90% being singletons. The specimen comprised CD4+ or CD8+ T cells sorted from blood, sampled in a trial of the OX40 agonist ivuxolimab. The receptors shown here come from an adult with an advanced solid tumor such as melanoma, head and neck, liver or kidney cancer.

In this sample, this clone turned up once. This chain joins TRBV7-2 and TRBJ2-1; 8 bases fit TRBD1. Trimming took 5 bases from V and 5 from J; bases not matched to a gene: 8. This CDR3 comprises 15 residues. Germline loops: CDR1 SGHTA, CDR2 FQGNSA. The CDR3 bases are TGTGCCAGCAGCCCCAAGACAGGGGTGAACAATGAGCAGTTCTTC. Translating it yields CASSPKTGVNNEQFF.

The chain couples TRBV6-1 to TRBJ2-1; D is undetermined. The ends were cut back, 6 bases at V and 9 bases at J, with 12 bases in the middle. The CDR3 extends over 12 amino acids. Germline V gene lookup returns CDR1 MNHNS and CDR2 SASEGT. DNA of the CDR3: TGTGCCAGCAGGTGGTATTTGAGTGAGCAGTTCTTC. This codes for CASRWYLSEQFF.

The chain carries TRBV19 and TRBJ1-1; 9 bases line up with TRBD1. The CDR3 runs 15 residues. The V and J ends lost 3 bases and 6 bases, in that order; junction bases with no gene match: 8. Germline V CDR1 and CDR2: LNHDA, SQIVND (reference sequence). The CDR3: CASSMGTGIVAEAFF. DNA of the CDR3: TGTGCCAGTAGTATGGGGACAGGGATTGTAGCTGAAGCTTTCTTT.